Listed below are T cell receptor beta chains from one sample, sequenced in a study of control samples from healthy donors and cancer patients. The method was immunoSEQ multiplex PCR; TCRdb's version includes in-frame clones alone and lacks a portion of them. This table has about 180,000 clones, around 94% appearing once. The sample consisted of blood. Receptor source: a man between 25 and 39 years old in good health. Both conserved end residues are trimmed from each CDR3.

V gene: TRBV6-5
CDR3 protein: ATGTVGEAQY

V gene: TRBV5-4
CDR3 protein: ASSPGGNNEQF

V gene: TRBV2
CDR3 protein: AIETSGGLEEQF

V gene: TRBV30
CDR3 protein: AWSFGGVSGQPQH

V gene: TRBV12-2
CDR3 protein: ASRLPVRGGRPQETQY

V gene: TRBV5-5
CDR3 protein: ASSPDTYNEQF

V gene: TRBV7-9
CDR3 protein: ASSLVYEQY

V gene: TRBV5-1
CDR3 protein: ASSLRADRTTDTQY

V gene: TRBV6-4
CDR3 protein: ASSGLAGGPDTQY

V gene: TRBV19
CDR3 protein: ASETGTYGYT

V gene: TRBV11-2
CDR3 protein: ASSLGELAGRSSYNEQF

V gene: TRBV10-1
CDR3 protein: ASSESTTEAF

V gene: TRBV4-2
CDR3 protein: ASSQVPLAGVTDTQY

V gene: TRBV27
CDR3 protein: ASSTQGDSNQPQH

V gene: TRBV3-1/TRBV3-2
CDR3 protein: ASSQTSTGGYGYT

V gene: TRBV5-4
CDR3 protein: ASSWRGGSYEQY

V gene: TRBV19
CDR3 protein: ASSRAGVGFRGRSTEAF

V gene: TRBV19
CDR3 protein: ASRSGRQGVTPLH

V gene: TRBV28
CDR3 protein: ASSSLTGEPKETQY

V gene: TRBV5-1
CDR3 protein: ASSFDEGGTTDTQY

V gene: TRBV9
CDR3 protein: ASSGGRHTGELF

V gene: TRBV11-2
CDR3 protein: ASSPTLGQNYGYT

V gene: TRBV27
CDR3 protein: ASSPPGLKNIQY

V gene: TRBV5-5
CDR3 protein: ASSRNGLSNEQF

V gene: TRBV11-2
CDR3 protein: ASSLGIQGTTDTQY

V gene: TRBV6-2/TRBV6-3
CDR3 protein: ASSLVARSSYGYT

V gene: TRBV6-5
CDR3 protein: ASRDRVGDREKLF

V gene: TRBV27
CDR3 protein: ASSRSLGQGDQAF

V gene: TRBV5-8
CDR3 protein: ASSTEGGREQPQH

V gene: TRBV15
CDR3 protein: ATSIGGQGPEAF

V gene: TRBV9
CDR3 protein: ASSSTGEQY

V gene: TRBV5-6
CDR3 protein: ASSLVPFGANVLT

V gene: TRBV18
CDR3 protein: ASSLQGPYGYT

V gene: TRBV5-4
CDR3 protein: ASSRTGTGLVDTQY

V gene: TRBV30
CDR3 protein: AWSVRRGTDTQY

V gene: TRBV12-5
CDR3 protein: ASGLVLGQGAGEQF

V gene: TRBV6-5
CDR3 protein: ASRGPGQIYEQY

V gene: TRBV5-1
CDR3 protein: ASSLGGGSAKNIQY

V gene: TRBV30
CDR3 protein: AWSEGLSNQPQH

V gene: TRBV2
CDR3 protein: ASMDSNQPQH

V gene: TRBV19
CDR3 protein: ASRIGVGVPNTEAF

V gene: TRBV5-1
CDR3 protein: ASSLGAGGNEQY

V gene: TRBV10-3
CDR3 protein: AISGGGTMLDYGYT

V gene: TRBV11-2
CDR3 protein: ASSFDRGDYNEQF

V gene: TRBV5-1
CDR3 protein: ASSFTRETDTQY

V gene: TRBV10-1
CDR3 protein: ASSYLRDRGPTEAF

V gene: TRBV11-2
CDR3 protein: ASSLTSGNRYEQY

V gene: TRBV5-1
CDR3 protein: ASSGQVAEKNEKLF

V gene: TRBV6-5
CDR3 protein: ASPRGFVGSETQY

V gene: TRBV21-1
CDR3 protein: ASSKYEGQGASGSYEQY

V gene: TRBV15
CDR3 protein: ATSRDRGSSYTEAF

V gene: TRBV6-6
CDR3 protein: ASGGTTYEQY

V gene: TRBV7-9
CDR3 protein: ASSSEVGELF